This TCR beta chain was profiled in a study of blood T cell repertoires in COVID-19. Across the whole study: Samples taken during acute and convalescent COVID-19 were collected in the United States, Italy and Spain. PBMCs, B-cell-depleted T cells, or T cells were the source of the cDNA or gDNA that made up the material.

This CDR3 is built from 15 residues. With 3 bases removed from V and 8 bases from J, the gap between germline ends came to 19 bases. Per the germline V gene, CDR1 is LNHDA and CDR2 is SQIVND (reference sequence). Authors' methods: Amplified reference gene primers provided the basis for estimating nucleated cell counts. Repertoires were generated with immunoSEQ multiplex PCR, while TCRdb's copy carries only in-frame clones and drops some. Clonal size and the V and J genes are those of that table, whereas D and trimming came from the DNA. The sample includes around 100,000 clones, about four fifths seen only once; the top ten take under 5.5%.

This chain uses TRBV19 with TRBJ1-2, with TRBD1 as a possible D gene (6 bases). Sequencing was done on a sample of peripheral blood. This receptor was obtained from a man older than 75 with COVID-19, enrolled during active disease. CDR3 sequence reads: CASSMGRGIVQGYTF. The CDR3 nucleotides read TGTGCCAGTAGTATGGGCAGGGGAATTGTGCAGGGCTACACCTTC.